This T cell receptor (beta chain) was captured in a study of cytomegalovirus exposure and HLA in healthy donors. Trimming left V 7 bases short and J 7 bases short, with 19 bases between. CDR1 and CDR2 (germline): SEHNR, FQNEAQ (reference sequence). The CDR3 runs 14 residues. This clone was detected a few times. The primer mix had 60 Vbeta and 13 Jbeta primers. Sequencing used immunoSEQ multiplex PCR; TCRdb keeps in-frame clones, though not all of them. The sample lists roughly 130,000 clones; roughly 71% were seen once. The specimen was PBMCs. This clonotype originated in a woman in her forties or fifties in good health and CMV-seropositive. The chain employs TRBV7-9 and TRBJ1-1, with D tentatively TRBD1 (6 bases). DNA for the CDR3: TGTGCCAGCATGAGCTTGGACAGTTCGCTTGAAGCTTTCTTT. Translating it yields CASMSLDSSLEAFF.